This TCR beta chain emerged from a study of blood T cells in healthy people across ages. Overall study results and limits: PBMC samples, being unsorted, prevented any conclusive comparison of naive and antigen-experienced cells. Strong correlation linked observed beta diversity and percent naive T cells.

A sample-barcoded 5' primer and a J-beta primer mix were used in a second PCR of roughly 7 to 12 cycles. TCRdb re-called the 5' RACE reads through MiXCR, storing one row per CDR3 protein. This sample yields hundreds of thousands of distinct CDR3 sequences, of which about 34% are seen a single time; approximately 15% belongs to the top ten. This clonotype was detected ten times or more. Antigen specificity is unknown. The V gene's germline CDR1 is SGDLS and CDR2 YYNGEE. The junction had 3 bases not matched to a gene; V was cut back by 0 bases and J by 7 bases. CDR3 size: 14 residues. The authors drew around 11 milliliters of peripheral blood from each donor. Each sample had at least 6.5 million PBMCs isolated.

The V gene is TRBV9, the J gene TRBJ2-1; 8 nucleotides agree with TRBD1. This sequence originates from a woman over 75 in good health. Material: blood. In DNA, the CDR3 is TGTGCCAGCAGCGTAGTGGGACAGGCAAATGAGCAGTTCTTC. This translates into CASSVVGQANEQFF.